The sequence of this T cell receptor (beta chain) was determined in a study of blood T cells in healthy people across ages. Then a second PCR, running about 6 to 11 cycles, was carried out with a sample-barcoded 5' primer and a J-beta primer mix. TCRdb reanalysed the 5' RACE reads using MiXCR and keeps one entry per CDR3 protein. The table lists roughly 800,000 distinct CDR3 sequences, 20% to 30% of them singletons. Regarding this clonotype: The antigen remains undetermined.

Study results and limitations: Investigators treated diversity estimates from one million T cells as underestimates.

Germline V gene lookup returns CDR1 SNHLY and CDR2 FYNNEI. V lost 3 bases and J 1 base, leaving 6 bases between the germline ends. CDR3 length: 13 residues. This sample was shared with a second study, whose subject was T cells of mothers and their children. As that report states: The overlap seen between related mothers and children slightly exceeded that of unrelated pairs, though not significantly.

J is TRBJ2-5 and V is TRBV2; no clear D gene. Material: blood. The receptor's source is a boy younger than 18 in good health. This chain's CDR3 is CASSDYSQETQYF. The CDR3 DNA reads TGTGCCAGCAGTGATTACAGCCAAGAGACCCAGTACTTC. Drawing the rest from reference TRBV2 and TRBJ2-5, the complete variable domain is EPEVTQTPSHQVTQMGQEVILRCVPISNHLYFYWYRQILGQKVEFLVSFYNNEISEKSEIFDDQFSVERPDGSNFTLKIRSTKLEDSAMYFCASSDYSQETQYFGPGTRLLVL.